Listed below are T cell receptor beta chains from one sample, sequenced in a study of blood T cell repertoires in COVID-19. Produced via immunoSEQ multiplex PCR; TCRdb's table is partial and in-frame only. The table shows about 130,000 clones, with about 80% occurring only once. The sample comprised peripheral blood. The receptors shown here come from a woman in her forties or fifties with acute or convalescent COVID-19. CDR3s include the opening cysteine and the closing phenylalanine or tryptophan. The D gene is left open where the match is weak. Not every row has a clone size; where given, it reads once, few, many or a size class.

j_call clone_size d_call v_call cdr3_nt cdr3_aa
TRBJ2-1 NA NA TRBV7-2 TGTGCCAGCAGCTCCTCCCCTAGATTAAATCAGTTCTTC CASSSSPRLNQFF
TRBJ1-6 NA TRBD1 TRBV30 TGTGCCTGGAGCGGTCGGGACAGGGGTTATAATTCACCCCTCCACTTT CAWSGRDRGYNSPLHF
TRBJ1-1 NA NA TRBV18 TGTGCCAGCTCACCACCGCCGGGACACAACACTGAAGCTTTCTTT CASSPPPGHNTEAFF
TRBJ1-2 few NA TRBV4-1 TGCGCCAGCAGCCAAGCTCCCACGGACAGCCTCTATGGCTACACCTTC CASSQAPTDSLYGYTF
TRBJ1-2 NA TRBD1 TRBV7-8 TGTGCCAGCAGCCATTACGACAGGGACTATGGCTACACCTTC CASSHYDRDYGYTF
TRBJ1-1 NA TRBD1 TRBV24-1 TGTGCCGCCTGGACAGGACTCAAGAACACTGAAGCTTTCTTT CAAWTGLKNTEAFF
TRBJ1-1 NA TRBD1 TRBV19 TGTGCCAGTAGTACCCGACAGGGGCTCTCACTGAACACTGAAGCTTTCTTT CASSTRQGLSLNTEAFF
TRBJ2-7 NA NA TRBV3-1/TRBV3-2 TGTGCCAGCAGCCAACTGGCCACCGAGCAGTACTTC CASSQLATEQYF
TRBJ1-1 NA TRBD1 TRBV10-1 TGCGCCAGACATCAGGCCGGGACAGATCTACCCATGAACACTGAAGCTTTCTTT CARHQAGTDLPMNTEAFF
TRBJ1-5 NA TRBD1 TRBV29-1 TGCAGCGTTTCAGGATCAGGACAGGGAAATCAGCCCCAGCATTTT CSVSGSGQGNQPQHF
TRBJ2-1 NA TRBD2 TRBV18 TGTGCCAGCTCACAGGGACTAGATTACAATGAGCAGTTCTTC CASSQGLDYNEQFF
TRBJ1-2 NA NA TRBV20-1 TGCAGTGCTAGGGGCCCTCATGGCTACACCTTC CSARGPHGYTF
TRBJ2-7 many NA TRBV29-1 TGCAGCGTTGAAAGCCCGGGCGAGCAGTACTTC CSVESPGEQYF
TRBJ2-1 NA TRBD2 TRBV27 TGTGCCAGCAGTCCCGGACTAGCGGGGGATGAGCAGTTCTTC CASSPGLAGDEQFF
TRBJ2-3 NA NA TRBV12-2 TGTGCAAGTCGCCGGAAGAGGGCCCGCACAGATACGCAGTATTTT CASRRKRARTDTQYF
TRBJ2-3 NA NA TRBV5-5 TGTGCCAGCCAGTTGTCAAGTCCCGCAGATACGCAGTATTTT CASQLSSPADTQYF
TRBJ1-6 NA TRBD1 TRBV6-5 TGTGCCAGCACTGGGACAGGGAATTCACCCCTCCACTTT CASTGTGNSPLHF
TRBJ2-5 NA TRBD1 TRBV29-1 TGCAGCGTTATACCGGGACAGGGCCATGAGACCCAGTACTTC CSVIPGQGHETQYF
TRBJ1-1 NA NA TRBV25-1 TGTGCCAGCAGGGAAACAGGGAAGAGGGCTTTCTTT CASRETGKRAFF
TRBJ1-1 NA NA TRBV18 TGTGCCAGCTCACCCGTTACTGAAGCTTTCTTT CASSPVTEAFF
TRBJ1-1 NA NA TRBV3-1/TRBV3-2 TGTGCCAGCAGTCCTAGGGCGGGCGTCACTGAAGCTTTCTTT CASSPRAGVTEAFF
TRBJ2-3 few TRBD2 TRBV7-6 TGTGCCAGCAGCTTCTCGGTGACTAGCGGGACAGATACGCAGTATTTT CASSFSVTSGTDTQYF
TRBJ2-2 NA NA TRBV6-5 TGTGCCAGCAGACGCGGACAGAACACCGGGGAGCTGTTTTTT CASRRGQNTGELFF
TRBJ2-7 NA NA TRBV5-1 TGCGCCAGCAGCTTGGCGGACAGTTCACGCTACGAGCAGTACTTC CASSLADSSRYEQYF
TRBJ1-2 NA TRBD1 TRBV30 TGTGCCTGGGTTGATCGGGACAGGGGCAGGGGTGGCTACACCTTC CAWVDRDRGRGGYTF
TRBJ2-3 NA TRBD1 TRBV2 TGTGCCAGCAGGACAGGGGTGGTTCGCACAGATACGCAGTATTTT CASRTGVVRTDTQYF